This T cell receptor beta chain was retrieved from a study of tumor-infiltrating lymphocytes in primary liver carcinoma. Study-wide background: About 3.5 to 8 million productive TCRbeta reads were obtained from the samples, with similar numbers across tissue types.

The CDR3 covers 13 residues. Germline V gene lookup returns CDR1 SGHAT and CDR2 FQNNGV. Study results and caveats: It was observed that only about 8-25% of the top clones appeared in every one of the five tumor regions. For tumor-adjacent and tumor-blood pairs, overlap was less than that seen for tumor region pairs.

Note on this clonotype: Its specificity is unknown. Mismatch with germline at one junction end may stem from a read error.

Co-extracted RNA and DNA came from about 19-30 mg of unsorted bulk tissue. Patients in the cohort were treatment-naive and living with chronic HBV infection. Constant-region priming of around 490 ng total RNA yielded TCR beta cDNA. Libraries of TCR beta came from three nested multiplex PCR rounds with slightly modified ARM-PCR. The two initial PCR rounds, roughly 9 cycles each, used TRBV1-TRBV30 forward and C-beta reverse primers. Via MiXCR, TCRdb re-called the multiplex PCR reads, giving one row per CDR3 protein. The table records about 99,000 distinct CDR3 sequences, more than 65% of them present only once.

The sequence was obtained from a woman aged 60 to 75 with primary liver carcinoma and hepatitis B virus infection. This chain connects TRBV11-2 to TRBJ2-3; a weak D match, TRBD2 (6 bases). The sample comprised liver tumor tissue from sampling region 5. The subset is: tumor region T5, tumor centre. CDR3 residues: CASILRRGNTQYF. CDR3 in DNA: TGTGCTAGCATCCTACGACGGGGGAATACGCAGTATTTT.